The present TCR beta chain was sequenced within a study of beta chain features in type 1 diabetes. V lost 2 bases, J lost 4 bases, and 9 bases stayed unmatched. CDR3 length: 16 residues. Germline loops: CDR1 SGHTA, CDR2 FQGNSA. cDNA synthesis used the whole RNA isolate, giving expressed TCRB sequences. Clones were sequenced by immunoSEQ multiplex PCR, and TCRdb holds only the in-frame ones, with some missing. The sample gives 300,000 to 450,000 clones, 10% to 15% of which show up once; 0.015% to 0.02% is in the top ten. In the case of this clone: The antigen is undetermined.

Study-wide results and caveats: A closer apparent resemblance between naive, central memory and Treg TCRB repertoires was seen in patients than in healthy donors.

The chain combines TRBV7-2 with TRBJ1-2; 8 nucleotides align to TRBD1. The clonotype was recovered from a young man in good health. The specimen was naive CD4+ T cells from blood. The CDR3 region has the DNA TGTGCCAGCAGCTTACGGGCAGGGGGCCCCGCCTATGGCTACACCTTC. Translating it yields CASSLRAGGPAYGYTF.